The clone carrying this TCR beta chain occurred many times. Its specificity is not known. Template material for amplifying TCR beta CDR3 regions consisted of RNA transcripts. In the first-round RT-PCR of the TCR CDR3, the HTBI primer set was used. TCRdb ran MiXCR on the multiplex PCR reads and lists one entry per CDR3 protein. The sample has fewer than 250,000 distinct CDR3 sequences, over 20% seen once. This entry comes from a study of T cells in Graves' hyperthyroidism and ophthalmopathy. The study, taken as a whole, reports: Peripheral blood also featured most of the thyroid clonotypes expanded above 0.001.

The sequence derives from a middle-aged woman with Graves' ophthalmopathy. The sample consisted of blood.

The CDR3, as DNA: TGTGCCAGCAGACACAGAGGCGAAGGCTATGGCTACACCTTC. It yields the protein CASRHRGEGYGYTF. The V and J genes are TRBV12-3 or TRBV12-4 and TRBJ1-2, with unresolved D. This CDR3 contains 14 residues. V shed 6 bases and J shed 4 bases, with 15 bases lying between them.